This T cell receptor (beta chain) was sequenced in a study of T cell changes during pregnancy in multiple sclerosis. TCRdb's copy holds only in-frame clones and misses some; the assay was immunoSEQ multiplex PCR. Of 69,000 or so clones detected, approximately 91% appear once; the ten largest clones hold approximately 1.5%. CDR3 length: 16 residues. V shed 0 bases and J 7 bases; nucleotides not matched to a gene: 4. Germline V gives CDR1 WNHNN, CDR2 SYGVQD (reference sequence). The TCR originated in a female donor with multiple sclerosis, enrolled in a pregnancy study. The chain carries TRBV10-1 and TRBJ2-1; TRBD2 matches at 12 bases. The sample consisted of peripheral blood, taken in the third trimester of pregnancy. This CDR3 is CASSESASGGENEQFF. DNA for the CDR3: TGCGCCAGCAGTGAGTCGGCTAGCGGGGGGGAAAATGAGCAGTTCTTC.